Below are 30 T cell receptor beta chains sequenced from a single sample in a study of T cell changes during pregnancy in multiple sclerosis. Assay used: immunoSEQ multiplex PCR; TCRdb lists only in-frame clones, some missing. The table has about 97,000 clones, about 91% seen once; the top ten hold around 3.1%. Sequencing used peripheral blood, obtained in the second trimester of pregnancy. Every receptor here comes from a female donor with multiple sclerosis, enrolled in a pregnancy study.

This clone came up once. This sequence joins TRBV6-1 and TRBJ2-3, with 8 bases lining up with TRBD2. The length of the CDR3 is 12 residues. Germline V lookup: CDR1 MNHNS, CDR2 SASEGT. Losses at the gene ends were 9 bases for V and 2 bases for J; bases not matched to a gene: 1. The DNA for the CDR3 is TGTGCCAGTAGCGGGAACACAGATACGCAGTATTTT. Protein: CASSGNTDTQYF.

The chain couples TRBV5-4 to TRBJ2-7, with 10 bases aligning to TRBD2. The CDR3 is 16 amino acids. V was clipped by 4 bases and J by 1 base; unmatched bases: 8. Germline CDR1 SGHNT, CDR2 YYREEE (reference sequence). CDR3: CASSPGSGRQSYEQYF. CDR3 sequence (DNA): TGTGCCAGCAGCCCCGGTAGCGGGAGGCAATCCTACGAGCAGTACTTC.

V is TRBV29-1 and J is TRBJ2-1, with D uncertain. V was clipped by 4 bases and J by 6 bases, with 7 bases between them. From germline, CDR1 is SQVTM and CDR2 ANQGSEA. This CDR3 region has 11 residues. The CDR3 loop is CSVGPGNEQFF. CDR3 in DNA: TGCAGCGTTGGTCCGGGCAATGAGCAGTTCTTC.

The J gene is TRBJ1-2, the V gene TRBV6-1; 9 positions agree with TRBD1. V lost 9 bases, J lost 4 bases, and 6 bases stayed unmatched. The CDR3 is 13 amino acids. Germline CDR1 is MNHNS and CDR2 is SASEGT. The CDR3: CASAPGQGYGYTF. In DNA form, the CDR3 reads TGTGCCAGTGCCCCGGGACAGGGCTATGGCTACACCTTC.

This chain links TRBV19 with TRBJ2-7; 9 bases map to TRBD2. Germline V gene sequence: CDR1 LNHDA, CDR2 SQIVND (reference sequence). The CDR3 spans 14 residues. Trimming removed 9 bases from V and 7 bases from J; junction bases left unmatched: 13. The CDR3, as DNA: TGTGCCAGCCAACCGTTAGCGGGAGTGGGAGAGCAGTACTTC. This gives the protein CASQPLAGVGEQYF.

This clone was seen more than once but under ten times. This rearrangement joins TRBV14 to TRBJ2-1, with TRBD1 matching over 8 bases. The CDR3 contains 16 residues. Trimming removed 1 base from V and 7 bases from J; junction bases left unmatched: 9. Germline assignment: CDR1 SGHDN and CDR2 FVKESK. As DNA, the CDR3 is TGTGCCAGCAGCCAAGCTATTAGGACAGGGCTAAATGAGCAGTTCTTC. Translation: CASSQAIRTGLNEQFF. The complete variable domain, with remaining parts taken from reference TRBV14 and TRBJ2-1, reads EAGVTQFPSHSVIEKGQTVTLRCDPISGHDNLYWYRRVMGKEIKFLLHFVKESKQDESGMPNNRFLAERTGGTYSTLKVQPAELEDSGVYFCASSQAIRTGLNEQFFGPGTRLTVL.

The rearrangement uses TRBV5-1 and TRBJ1-3; D remains ambiguous. CDR1 and CDR2 (germline): SGHRS, YFSETQ. CDR3 size: 15 residues. The V end lost 6 bases, the J end lost 0 bases, and 13 bases lay between the germline ends. The CDR3 is CASTKAGLSGNTIYF. As DNA, the CDR3 is TGCGCCAGCACTAAGGCAGGTCTCTCTGGAAACACCATATATTTT.

The chain joins TRBV14 to TRBJ2-1, with 10 positions matching TRBD2. The CDR3 is made up of 16 amino acids. The germline V gene encodes CDR1 SGHDN and CDR2 FVKESK. The ends lost 0 bases at V and 8 bases at J; junction bases unmatched: 7. The CDR3 sequence: CASSQEGLAGAHEQFF. The CDR3 coding sequence is TGTGCCAGCAGCCAAGAGGGGCTAGCGGGAGCCCATGAGCAGTTCTTC.

The chain is built from TRBV7-6 and TRBJ2-7, with 11 bases aligning to TRBD2. This CDR3 contains 16 residues. Germline assignment: CDR1 SGHVS and CDR2 FNYEAQ. With V trimmed by 5 bases and J by 0 bases, 6 bases remained unmatched. CDR3 amino acids: CASSPRLAGLSYEQYF. Here the CDR3 DNA reads TGTGCCAGCAGCCCCAGACTAGCGGGGCTCTCCTACGAGCAGTACTTC.

This sequence joins TRBV27 and TRBJ2-7; 7 bases match TRBD2. The junction had 6 bases not matched to a gene; V was cut back by 1 base and J by 0 bases. The CDR3 consists of 16 residues. The V gene's germline CDR1 is MNHEY and CDR2 SMNVEV (reference sequence). CDR3 loop: CASSLFASGFSYEQYF. DNA for the CDR3: TGTGCCAGCAGTTTATTTGCTAGCGGTTTCTCCTACGAGCAGTACTTC.

This chain joins TRBV13 and TRBJ2-1; the match to TRBD2 covers 8 bases. The CDR3 contains 18 residues. The germline V gene encodes CDR1 PRHDT and CDR2 FYEKMQ (reference sequence). V was pared by 1 base and J by 0 bases, with 8 bases of the junction left unmatched. As DNA, the CDR3 is TGTGCCAGCAGCTTAGAGAGAGACGGGAGGGCCTCCTACAATGAGCAGTTCTTC. Its translation is CASSLERDGRASYNEQFF.

The V call is TRBV18, the J call TRBJ2-3; D is uncertain. Germline V gene lookup returns CDR1 KGHSH and CDR2 LQKENI. Between the trimmed V and J ends, which lost 3 bases and 2 bases, there was a span of 18 bases. This CDR3 contains 17 residues. Here the CDR3 reads CASSPTQPHLYTDTQYF. For the CDR3, the DNA is TGTGCCAGCTCACCCACACAGCCTCATCTCTACACAGATACGCAGTATTTT.

V gene TRBV29-1 combines with J gene TRBJ2-3, with D possibly matching TRBD1 (7 bases). V lost 6 bases to trimming and J lost 8 bases, with 24 bases between them. The CDR3 contains 15 residues. Germline loops: CDR1 SQVTM, CDR2 ANQGSEA. The DNA of the CDR3 is TGCAGCGTCCCGGGACAGCTATGGGAGGTTGTTACGCAGTATTTT. Protein sequence: CSVPGQLWEVVTQYF.

The chain has TRBV15 and TRBJ1-2, with TRBD1 matching 9 bases. Germline V gives CDR1 LNHNV, CDR2 YYDKDF (reference sequence). The CDR3 contains 14 residues. With V trimmed by 5 bases and J by 4 bases, 5 bases remained unmatched. The DNA of the CDR3 is TGTGCCACCAGCCAGGACAGGGGCGTCTATGGCTACACCTTC. Translation: CATSQDRGVYGYTF.

About this clone: One end of the junction is discordant with germline, which a read error may explain. The CDR3 is CASSISRGELFF. CDR3 in DNA: TGTGCCAGCAGTATATCCAGGGGAGAACTGTTTTTT. The rearrangement joins TRBV27 to TRBJ1-4, with D perhaps TRBD1 (6 bases). The germline V gene encodes CDR1 MNHEY and CDR2 SMNVEV (reference sequence). The CDR3 extends over 12 amino acids.

The chain's CDR3 is CASSEEGAPNTGELFF. In DNA form, the CDR3 reads TGTGCCAGCAGTGAGGAGGGGGCGCCGAACACCGGGGAGCTGTTTTTT. This chain joins TRBV2 and TRBJ2-2, with a tentative D call TRBD1 (7 bases). Trimming stripped 3 bases from V and 0 bases from J, with 11 bases between. The CDR3 totals 16 residues. The V gene's germline CDR1 is SNHLY and CDR2 FYNNEI.

The chain employs TRBV7-9 and TRBJ1-1; D is undetermined. Deletions cut 5 bases from V and 3 bases from J, with 13 bases between. The CDR3 consists of 14 residues. Germline-derived CDR1 and CDR2 are SEHNR and FQNEAQ (reference sequence). The CDR3: CASSPGGSDTEAFF. CDR3 nucleotide sequence: TGTGCCAGCAGCCCAGGTGGGAGTGACACTGAAGCTTTCTTT.

The chain uses TRBV19 and TRBJ2-7; D possibly corresponds to TRBD1 (5 bases). Germline V gene lookup returns CDR1 LNHDA and CDR2 SQIVND (reference sequence). V lost 6 bases and J lost 1, with 10 bases in between. The CDR3 sequence is 13 residues long. CDR3 coding DNA: TGTGCCAGTAGCCGAGACAGATCCTACGAGCAGTACTTC. As protein: CASSRDRSYEQYF. Using reference TRBV19 and TRBJ2-7 for the parts outside the CDR3, the full variable domain is DGGITQSPKYLFRKEGQNVTLSCEQNLNHDAMYWYRQDPGQGLRLIYYSQIVNDFQKGDIAEGYSVSREKKESFPLTVTSAQKNPTAFYLCASSRDRSYEQYFGPGTRLTVT.

CDR3 protein: CSAQLSGQGISEAFF. In DNA, the CDR3 is TGCAGCGCTCAACTGTCGGGACAGGGGATATCTGAAGCTTTCTTT. The rearrangement uses TRBV29-1 and TRBJ1-1; 10 bases match TRBD1. The CDR3 sequence is 15 residues long. V dropped 7 bases and J dropped 6; count of bases not matched to a gene: 14. The germline V gene encodes CDR1 SQVTM and CDR2 ANQGSEA. The entire variable domain, with the rest obtained from reference TRBV29-1 and TRBJ1-1, is as follows: SAVISQKPSRDICQRGTSLTIQCQVDSQVTMMFWYRQQPGQSLTLIATANQGSEATYESGFVIDKFPISRPNLTFSTLTVSNMSPEDSSIYLCSAQLSGQGISEAFFGQGTRLTVV.

The gene calls are TRBV12-1 and TRBJ2-3; the table gives TRBD2 as D, unverified against the DNA. TRBV12-1 is a recognized pseudogene. The CDR3 covers 17 residues. In DNA form, the CDR3 reads TGTGCCAGCAGCTCCGGGGGACTAGCGGGAGCAACAGATACGCAGTATTTT. It yields the protein CASSSGGLAGATDTQYF.

The V call is TRBV19, the J call TRBJ2-7, with 12 bases lining up with TRBD2. Germline V gives CDR1 LNHDA, CDR2 SQIVND (reference sequence). CDR3 length equals 18 residues. The V and J ends lost 4 bases and 4 bases, in that order; junction bases with no gene match: 14. DNA of the CDR3: TGTGCCAGTAGTAGACTAGCGGGAGCCCCCTCTCGGGGATACGAGCAGTACTTC. Amino acid sequence: CASSRLAGAPSRGYEQYF.

The rearrangement joins TRBV6-8 to TRBJ2-1; TRBD2 matches 9 bases. The V gene's germline CDR1 is MNHGY and CDR2 SAAAGT. The CDR3 has 16 amino acids. Trimming took 4 bases from V and 6 from J; bases not matched to a gene: 10. This CDR3 reads CASSWEIAGERNEQFF. For the CDR3, the DNA is TGTGCCAGCAGTTGGGAGATAGCGGGAGAACGCAATGAGCAGTTCTTC.

V usage is TRBV7-2 and J usage is TRBJ2-1; 7 nucleotides line up with TRBD2. The junction had 6 bases not matched to a gene; V was cut back by 0 bases and J by 7 bases. In germline, CDR1 is SGHTA, CDR2 FQGNSA. This CDR3 spans 15 amino acids. CDR3 sequence: CASSLAGGPWNEQFF. DNA for the CDR3: TGTGCCAGCAGCTTAGCGGGAGGGCCCTGGAATGAGCAGTTCTTC.

The V call is TRBV28, the J call TRBJ1-4; 8 positions match TRBD1. The germline gives CDR1 MDHEN, CDR2 SYDVKM. The CDR3 covers 14 residues. Trimming removed 6 bases from V and 10 bases from J; junction bases left unmatched: 10. The CDR3 DNA reads as TGTGCCAGCAGAGTACCCGGACAGGGAGGAAAACTGTTTTTT. Its protein product is CASRVPGQGGKLFF.

The rearrangement joins TRBV5-1 to TRBJ1-3; 10 nucleotides line up with TRBD1. This CDR3 spans 16 amino acids. Germline values: CDR1 SGHRS, CDR2 YFSETQ. J gave up 7 bases and V 3 bases, and 10 bases lay outside the gene matches. This chain's CDR3 is CASSSAPTGGMNTIYF. The DNA for the CDR3 is TGCGCCAGCAGCTCAGCTCCGACAGGGGGCATGAACACCATATATTTT.

This chain links TRBV6-9 with TRBJ1-1; the match to TRBD1 covers 7 bases. The length of the CDR3 is 15 residues. The V gene end was trimmed by 7 bases and the J gene end by 3 bases; junction bases not matched to a gene: 11. Germline V gene lookup returns CDR1 MNHGY and CDR2 SVAAGI. The CDR3 region is CASNRHRGSDTEAFF. DNA for the CDR3: TGTGCCAGCAATAGACACAGGGGAAGCGACACTGAAGCTTTCTTT.

This clone was observed once. The rearrangement links TRBV7-2 to TRBJ2-2, with a tentative D call TRBD2 (6 bases). Germline CDR1 reads SGHTA; CDR2 reads FQGNSA. CDR3 size: 15 residues. Trimming stripped 8 bases from V and 7 bases from J, with 20 bases between. CDR3 in DNA: TGTGCCAGCGGTACCCGGGACTTTGTCAACGGGGAGCTGTTTTTT. Its translation is CASGTRDFVNGELFF. The whole variable domain, remainder taken from reference TRBV7-2 and TRBJ2-2, is GAGVSQSPSNKVTEKGKDVELRCDPISGHTALYWYRQSLGQGLEFLIYFQGNSAPDKSGLPSDRFSAERTGGSVSTLTIQRTQQEDSAVYLCASGTRDFVNGELFFGEGSRLTVL.

DNA of the CDR3: TGTGCCAGCAGTGAGGTCCTAGCGGGAGGTGGTGAGCAGTTCTTC. Translated: CASSEVLAGGGEQFF. The chain joins TRBV2 to TRBJ2-1; the match to TRBD2 covers 11 bases. The J segment lost 9 bases and the V segment lost 3 bases, leaving 7 bases of the junction unmatched. The CDR3 contains 15 residues. Germline-derived CDR1 and CDR2 are SNHLY and FYNNEI.

The chain combines TRBV7-9 with TRBJ1-4, with 8 nucleotides matching TRBD1. After removal of 5 bases from V and 6 bases from J, the junction contained 20 bases not matched to a gene. The CDR3 runs to 19 residues. Germline loops: CDR1 SEHNR, CDR2 FQNEAQ (reference sequence). CDR3 residues: CASSQRAQGARRFDEKLFF. CDR3 nucleotides: TGTGCCAGCAGCCAACGGGCCCAGGGGGCCCGGAGATTCGATGAAAAACTGTTTTTT.

This chain connects TRBV18 to TRBJ1-2; 10 bases map to TRBD1. Trimming cost V 3 bases and J 4 bases; bases outside gene matches: 8. CDR1 is KGHSH, CDR2 LQKENI, per germline. This CDR3 has 16 residues. The DNA of the CDR3 is TGTGCCAGCTCACCGGAAAGGACAGGGGGGCTCTATGGCTACACCTTC. Its translation is CASSPERTGGLYGYTF.